The 22 T cell receptor beta chains below were found in one sample sequenced in a study of identical twins. TCRdb re-called the 5' RACE reads through MiXCR, storing one row per CDR3 protein. The table has 500,000 or so distinct CDR3 sequences, 14% seen once. These sequences were also reported in another study, on yellow fever vaccine responses in identical twins.

The specimen sequenced was CD4+ T cells sorted from blood. The receptors originated from a woman between 18 and 29 years old in good health.

The rearrangement uses TRBV11-2 and TRBJ2-2, with 10 bases lining up with TRBD2. This CDR3 is 17 amino acids long. V lost 7 bases to trimming and J lost 4 bases; unmatched junction nucleotides: 12. Germline lookup yields CDR1 SGHAT and CDR2 FQNNGV. For the CDR3, the DNA is TGTGCCAGCACCTTCTCCTTAGCGGGAGGTTCCACCGGGGAGCTGTTTTTT. This translates into CASTFSLAGGSTGELFF.

The chain recombines TRBV28 with TRBJ2-7; no firm D call. CDR1 is MDHEN and CDR2 is SYDVKM in the germline V gene. V was cut by 6 bases and J by 6 bases, with 15 bases left in between. This CDR3 is 13 amino acids long. CDR3 bases: TGTGCCAGCAGATGGGCCCCCGTTAGCGAGCAGTACTTC. Protein: CASRWAPVSEQYF.

This clonotype was counted a few times. CDR3 nucleotides: TGTGCCAGCTCCCGGGGGGGGACTGGCACAGATACGCAGTATTTT. As protein: CASSRGGTGTDTQYF. The chain employs TRBV6-2 or TRBV6-3 and TRBJ2-3; TRBD2 agrees at 8 bases. V trimming: 8 bases; J trimming: 1 base; junction bases outside the gene matches: 8. Germline loops: CDR1 MNHEY, CDR2 SVGEGT. The CDR3 length is 15 residues.

The sample holds many counts of this clonotype. V and J are TRBV20-1 and TRBJ2-1; D might be TRBD1 or TRBD2, each matching 5 bases. V was cut by 0 bases and J by 9 bases, with 24 bases left in between. Germline loops: CDR1 DFQATT, CDR2 SNEGSKA (reference sequence). The CDR3 runs to 17 residues. The DNA for the CDR3 is TGCAGTGCTAGAGATCGGGATTGGGCCCCTCGGGGACGTGAGCAGTTCTTC. This translates into CSARDRDWAPRGREQFF.

The V gene is TRBV7-2, the J gene TRBJ2-1, with a tentative D call TRBD2 (5 bases). Germline CDR1 reads SGHTA; CDR2 reads FQGNSA. The CDR3 is made up of 12 amino acids. Trimming removed 7 bases from V and 6 bases from J, with 10 bases in between. Written as DNA, the CDR3 is TGTGCCAGCATGCCTAGCTTCAATGAGCAGTTCTTC. Amino acids: CASMPSFNEQFF.

The chain has TRBV20-1 and TRBJ2-7, with D tentatively TRBD2 (6 bases). Germline assignment: CDR1 DFQATT and CDR2 SNEGSKA (reference sequence). V was trimmed by 5 bases and J by 2 bases, leaving 19 bases between them. CDR3 length equals 15 residues. DNA for the CDR3: TGCAGTGCTCCCATTCGGAGGGGCCTGACCTACGAGCAGTACTTC. It specifies CSAPIRRGLTYEQYF.

This clonotype was picked up a small number of times. J is TRBJ1-4 and V is TRBV6-5, with D possibly being TRBD1 (6 bases). The V gene's germline CDR1 is MNHEY and CDR2 SVGAGI. V was pared by 7 bases and J by 8 bases, with 11 bases between. The CDR3 extends over 12 amino acids. This chain's CDR3 is CASKQGVEKLFF. The DNA for the CDR3 is TGTGCCAGCAAACAGGGTGTAGAAAAACTGTTTTTT.

In its sample, this clonotype was seen a few times. The chain uses TRBV28 and TRBJ2-7; 10 positions match TRBD2. After removal of 8 bases from V and 0 bases from J, the junction contained 7 bases not matched to a gene. Germline CDR1 MDHEN, CDR2 SYDVKM. This CDR3 comprises 15 residues. CDR3 region: CASSTSGVNSYEQYF. DNA of the CDR3: TGTGCCAGCTCTACTAGCGGGGTTAACTCCTACGAGCAGTACTTC. Filled out from reference TRBV28 and TRBJ2-7, the complete variable domain reads DVKVTQSSRYLVKRTGEKVFLECVQDMDHENMFWYRQDPGLGLRLIYFSYDVKMKEKGDIPEGYSVSREKKERFSLILESASTNQTSMYLCASSTSGVNSYEQYFGPGTRLTVT.

This clonotype was observed a handful of times. The chain combines TRBV29-1 with TRBJ2-6; 7 nucleotides line up with TRBD1. Germline V gene sequence: CDR1 SQVTM, CDR2 ANQGSEA. The trim removed 4 bases at V and 3 bases at J, leaving 3 bases unmatched. The CDR3 totals 14 residues. As DNA, the CDR3 is TGCAGCGTTGCGGACAGGATTGGGGCCAACGTCCTGACTTTC. This sequence encodes CSVADRIGANVLTF.

The chain is built from TRBV20-1 and TRBJ2-1; 10 bases fit TRBD2. The CDR3 contains 16 residues. Germline V lookup: CDR1 DFQATT, CDR2 SNEGSKA (reference sequence). V dropped 3 bases and J dropped 1; count of bases not matched to a gene: 6. The CDR3 bases are TGCAGTGCTAGTGTCCGACTAGCGGGTTCCTACAATGAGCAGTTCTTC. Its protein product is CSASVRLAGSYNEQFF.

This clonotype was counted ten times or more. The chain is built from TRBV4-3 and TRBJ2-7; D is uncertain. V was shortened by 0 bases and J by 5 bases, with 17 bases between the two germline ends. CDR3 length equals 16 residues. Germline CDR1 LGHNA, CDR2 YSLEER. CDR3 sequence: CASSQDLGGNWDEQYF. CDR3 coding DNA: TGCGCCAGCAGCCAAGATCTTGGCGGAAATTGGGACGAGCAGTACTTC.

The sample holds one count of this clonotype. The chain employs TRBV20-1 and TRBJ1-1, with D maybe TRBD1 (6 bases). The CDR3 extends over 11 amino acids. The V gene lost 1 base and the J gene lost 10 bases, with 10 bases spanning the gap. Per the germline V gene, CDR1 is DFQATT and CDR2 is SNEGSKA (reference sequence). CDR3 sequence (DNA): TGCAGTGCTAGAGTGTGGGGGCGAGCTTTCTTT. Amino acids: CSARVWGRAFF.

This clonotype was seen a few times. The rearrangement joins TRBV24-1 to TRBJ2-2; 10 bases match TRBD1. This CDR3 is built from 14 residues. With 9 bases clipped from V and 6 bases from J, the junction kept 6 bases outside the gene matches. CDR1 is KGHDR and CDR2 is SFDVKD in the germline V gene. CDR3 DNA sequence: TGTGCCACCGGGGGACAGGGGATCGCCGGGGAGCTGTTTTTT. Protein product: CATGGQGIAGELFF.

This clonotype came up once. The V and J genes are TRBV5-1 and TRBJ2-5, with D perhaps matching TRBD1 or TRBD2 (5 bases each). Trimming took 4 bases from V and 5 from J, leaving 21 bases between them. This CDR3 region has 16 residues. Germline loops: CDR1 SGHRS, CDR2 YFSETQ. CDR3 sequence reads: CASSRGDGGGSETQYF. CDR3 DNA sequence: TGCGCCAGCAGCCGAGGGGACGGTGGCGGTTCGGAGACCCAGTACTTC.

The chain uses TRBV12-3 or TRBV12-4 and TRBJ1-4, with D unresolved. Trimming shortened V by 3 bases and J by 6 bases, and 20 bases separated the two germline ends. The CDR3 is 17 residues long. The DNA for the CDR3 is TGTGCCAGCAGTTTTAGTTTTTGGCCAGGATCGGATGAAAAACTGTTTTTT. Translated, it gives CASSFSFWPGSDEKLFF.

This clonotype was counted many times. The V and J genes are TRBV5-1 and TRBJ2-1, with 8 bases that match TRBD1. V trimming: 0 bases; J trimming: 8 bases; junction bases outside the gene matches: 7. The CDR3 sequence is 15 residues long. CDR1 and CDR2 (germline): SGHRS, YFSETQ. The CDR3 coding sequence is TGCGCCAGCAGCTTGGGGACAGGGTATATGTATGAGCAGTTCTTC. It translates to CASSLGTGYMYEQFF.

This clonotype was observed a few times. The V call is TRBV11-2, the J call TRBJ2-1, with 11 positions matching TRBD2. Germline V gene lookup returns CDR1 SGHAT and CDR2 FQNNGV. V shed 3 bases and J 6 bases; nucleotides not matched to a gene: 13. The CDR3 covers 18 residues. In DNA, the CDR3 is TGTGCCAGCAGCTTCCTAAGCCTAGCGGGAGGTGGGGCCAATGAGCAGTTCTTC. Protein: CASSFLSLAGGGANEQFF.

V and J are TRBV5-5 and TRBJ2-5, with unresolved D. Germline V lookup: CDR1 SGHKS, CDR2 YYEKEE (reference sequence). This CDR3 is built from 14 residues. V lost 2 bases to trimming and J lost 1 base, with 9 bases between them. As DNA, the CDR3 is TGTGCCAGCAGCTTAGGACCCATCCAAGAGACCCAGTACTTC. Protein: CASSLGPIQETQYF.

There are a few counts of this clonotype. The chain links TRBV29-1 to TRBJ2-3; possibly TRBD1 for D (5 bases). CDR3 length: 17 amino acids. Germline V lookup: CDR1 SQVTM, CDR2 ANQGSEA. With 8 bases removed from V and 0 bases from J, the gap between germline ends came to 24 bases. The CDR3 spells CSLLGGLGVISTDTQYF. The CDR3 coding sequence is TGCAGCCTCCTCGGTGGGTTAGGGGTAATTAGCACAGATACGCAGTATTTT.

In its sample, this clonotype was seen many times. This sequence joins TRBV20-1 and TRBJ1-3, with D possibly being TRBD1 (6 bases). Per the germline V gene, CDR1 is DFQATT and CDR2 is SNEGSKA (reference sequence). The CDR3 has 14 residues. The ends were cut back, 5 bases at V and 0 bases at J, with 11 bases in the middle. CDR3 region: CSALDRTSGNTIYF. The CDR3 region has the DNA TGCAGTGCTCTCGACAGGACCTCTGGAAACACCATATATTTT.

This clonotype was detected only a few times. The rearrangement joins TRBV29-1 to TRBJ2-5; D gene ambiguous. V was trimmed by 8 bases and J by 5 bases, leaving 12 bases between them. The germline V gene has CDR1 SQVTM and CDR2 ANQGSEA. The CDR3 runs 11 residues. The CDR3 coding sequence is TGCAGCACCCTTGACGGGGAGACCCAGTACTTC. This sequence encodes CSTLDGETQYF. Complete variable domain (other parts from reference TRBV29-1 and TRBJ2-5): SAVISQKPSRDICQRGTSLTIQCQVDSQVTMMFWYRQQPGQSLTLIATANQGSEATYESGFVIDKFPISRPNLTFSTLTVSNMSPEDSSIYLCSTLDGETQYFGPGTRLLVL.

The sample holds a few counts of this clonotype. V gene TRBV6-6 combines with J gene TRBJ2-2; no clear D gene. Germline V gene sequence: CDR1 MNHNY, CDR2 SVGAGI (reference sequence). V lost 6 bases to trimming and J lost 3 bases, with 8 bases between them. There are 13 residues in the CDR3. CDR3 loop: CASSNTDTGELFF. CDR3 sequence (DNA): TGTGCCAGCAGCAACACCGACACCGGGGAGCTGTTTTTT.